The 9 T cell receptor beta chains reported below all come from one sample, sequenced in a study of lymphopenia after photon versus proton radiotherapy. TCRdb keeps only in-frame clones here, not all; method: immunoSEQ multiplex PCR. The table shows around 63,000 clones, with 80% to 90% occurring only once. This specimen consisted of peripheral blood, obtained from a patient treated with proton-based radiotherapy. These receptor sequences come from a man older than 75 with esophageal cancer.

The chain is built from TRBV7-2 and TRBJ2-1, with D tentatively TRBD2 (6 bases). CDR1 SGHTA and CDR2 FQGNSA come from the germline V gene. The V end lost 0 bases, the J end lost 8 bases, and 14 bases lay between the germline ends. This CDR3 spans 15 amino acids. The CDR3 DNA is TGTGCCAGCAGCTTAGCAGGACTAACTGGGGATGAGCAGTTCTTC. Its protein product is CASSLAGLTGDEQFF.

The chain has TRBV4-3 and TRBJ1-2; maybe TRBD1 (5 bases). CDR1 and CDR2 (germline): LGHNA, YSLEER. The CDR3 contains 18 residues. Between the trimmed V and J ends, which lost 0 bases and 4 bases, there was a span of 21 bases. For the CDR3, the DNA is TGCGCCAGCAGCCAAGATACGTCGTGGGCAGGGTCATTCTATGGCTACACCTTC. Its protein product is CASSQDTSWAGSFYGYTF.

CDR3 residues: CASSHSKDRGQPQHF. The CDR3 region has the DNA TGCGCCAGCAGCCATAGCAAGGACCGAGGGCAGCCCCAGCATTTT. The chain recombines TRBV4-1 with TRBJ1-5; D unresolved. V was shortened by 3 bases and J by 7 bases, with 16 bases between the two germline ends. The length of the CDR3 is 15 residues. CDR1 is MGHRA and CDR2 is YSYEKL in the germline V gene.

This chain links TRBV2 with TRBJ2-3; D possibly corresponds to TRBD2 (7 bases). The V gene lost 6 bases and the J gene lost 0 bases, with 10 bases spanning the gap. Germline V gene lookup returns CDR1 SNHLY and CDR2 FYNNEI. The CDR3 consists of 14 residues. The CDR3 spells CASRRGGSTDTQYF. The CDR3 DNA is TGTGCCAGCAGGAGGGGGGGAAGCACAGATACGCAGTATTTT.

The chain links TRBV6-5 to TRBJ1-6, with D maybe TRBD1 (5 bases). The V and J ends lost 6 bases and 6 bases respectively, with 12 bases between them. Looked up from germline, CDR1 is MNHEY and CDR2 is SVGAGI. This CDR3 is 14 amino acids long. The CDR3 here is CASSQGRPNSPLHF. DNA of the CDR3: TGTGCCAGCAGCCAGGGAAGACCTAATTCACCCCTCCACTTT.

The gene calls are TRBV29-1 and TRBJ2-4; 7 bases map to TRBD1. Unmatched junction bases numbered 4, after V lost 7 bases and J lost 1 base. Looked up from germline, CDR1 is SQVTM and CDR2 is ANQGSEA. This CDR3 is 13 amino acids long. CDR3 nucleotide sequence: TGCAGCGCCCAACAGGGGGCCAAAAACATTCAGTACTTC. It codes for CSAQQGAKNIQYF.

This clone has only a few counts. J is TRBJ2-5 and V is TRBV19; 11 bases map to TRBD2. This CDR3 has 17 amino acids. With 5 bases clipped from V and 2 bases from J, the junction kept 10 bases outside the gene matches. CDR1 is LNHDA, CDR2 SQIVND, per germline (reference sequence). CDR3 amino acids: CASSGGGLAGAQETQYF. The CDR3 DNA reads as TGTGCCAGTAGTGGGGGAGGACTAGCGGGCGCGCAAGAGACCCAGTACTTC. Drawing the rest from reference TRBV19 and TRBJ2-5, the complete variable domain is DGGITQSPKYLFRKEGQNVTLSCEQNLNHDAMYWYRQDPGQGLRLIYYSQIVNDFQKGDIAEGYSVSREKKESFPLTVTSAQKNPTAFYLCASSGGGLAGAQETQYFGPGTRLLVL.

J is TRBJ2-7 and V is TRBV29-1; 11 bases line up with TRBD1. CDR1 and CDR2 (germline): SQVTM, ANQGSEA. Trimming at V came to 7 bases and at J to 1 base, leaving 3 bases not matched to a gene. The CDR3 consists of 13 residues. The CDR3 loop is CSAGQGASYEQYF. The CDR3 DNA sequence: TGCAGCGCCGGACAGGGGGCTTCCTACGAGCAGTACTTC.

This sequence joins TRBV14 and TRBJ1-2; 10 bases fit TRBD1. The CDR3 totals 14 residues. The junction had 6 bases not matched to a gene; V was cut back by 4 bases and J by 7 bases. Germline-derived CDR1 and CDR2 are SGHDN and FVKESK. CDR3 in DNA: TGTGCCAGCAGCCGAGCCGGGACAGGGGCTGGCTACACCTTC. The encoded protein is CASSRAGTGAGYTF.